What follows are 32 T cell receptor beta chains derived from one specimen sequenced in a study of blood T cell repertoires in COVID-19. Sequencing was performed with immunoSEQ multiplex PCR; in TCRdb, only in-frame clones are kept and a portion is missing. Among about 220,000 clones listed, about 80% were seen once. What was sequenced was peripheral blood. Receptor source: a woman aged 60-75 years with acute or convalescent COVID-19.

This chain uses TRBV20-1 with TRBJ1-2; no reliable D call. The CDR3 totals 11 residues. Trimming took 0 bases from V and 4 from J, leaving 3 bases between them. Germline CDR1 is DFQATT and CDR2 is SNEGSKA (reference sequence). The CDR3: CSARDLYGYTF. CDR3 in DNA: TGCAGTGCTAGAGACCTCTATGGCTACACCTTC.

This rearrangement joins TRBV5-1 to TRBJ1-2; D may be TRBD1 (5 bases). CDR3 size: 13 residues. In germline, CDR1 is SGHRS, CDR2 YFSETQ. V was cut by 0 bases and J by 4 bases, with 7 bases left in between. The CDR3: CASSLAQAYGYTF. The CDR3 DNA sequence: TGCGCCAGCAGCTTGGCACAGGCCTATGGCTACACCTTC.

CDR3: CASSLPTGNSPLHF. The CDR3 nucleotides read TGTGCCAGCAGCCTCCCTACAGGGAATTCACCCCTCCACTTT. V usage is TRBV7-2 and J usage is TRBJ1-6; TRBD1 might be the D (6 bases). The V gene's germline CDR1 is SGHTA and CDR2 FQGNSA. V dropped 5 bases and J dropped 7 bases, with 12 bases sitting between them. CDR3 length: 14 amino acids. The variable domain in full, completed from reference TRBV7-2 and TRBJ1-6, reads GAGVSQSPSNKVTEKGKDVELRCDPISGHTALYWYRQSLGQGLEFLIYFQGNSAPDKSGLPSDRFSAERTGGSVSTLTIQRTQQEDSAVYLCASSLPTGNSPLHFGNGTRLTVT.

V gene TRBV7-3 combines with J gene TRBJ2-1; TRBD2 matches 10 bases. There are 14 residues in the CDR3. After removal of 4 bases from V and 8 bases from J, the junction contained 5 bases not matched to a gene. Per germline, CDR1 SGHTA and CDR2 FQGTGA. CDR3 in amino acids: CASSSASGGYEQFF. The CDR3 region has the DNA TGTGCCAGCAGCTCCGCTAGCGGGGGCTATGAGCAGTTCTTC.

V usage is TRBV4-2 and J usage is TRBJ2-3; TRBD2 matches at 7 bases. The trim removed 1 base at V and 6 bases at J, leaving 4 bases unmatched. The CDR3 contains 14 residues. CDR1 and CDR2 from the germline V gene are LGHNA and YNFKEQ. This CDR3 is CASSQGTSEDTQYF. The CDR3 DNA sequence: TGTGCCAGCAGCCAAGGAACTAGCGAGGATACGCAGTATTTT.

This chain links TRBV3-1 (or the pseudogene TRBV3-2) with TRBJ1-4; D is possibly TRBD1 (6 bases). The V end lost 5 bases, the J end lost 5 bases, and 9 bases lay between the germline ends. Germline CDR1 LGHDT, CDR2 YNNKEL (reference sequence). This CDR3 is 13 amino acids long. CDR3 DNA sequence: TGTGCCAGCAGCACGACAGGAAATGAAAAACTGTTTTTT. This gives the protein CASSTTGNEKLFF.

The chain carries TRBV6-5 and TRBJ1-6; D may be TRBD1 (6 bases). CDR1 MNHEY and CDR2 SVGAGI come from the germline V gene. The ends were cut back, 6 bases at V and 8 bases at J, with 14 bases in the middle. The CDR3 has 14 amino acids. The CDR3 nucleotides are TGTGCCAGCAGGCTGACAGGAAACGATTCACCCCTCCACTTT. Its translation is CASRLTGNDSPLHF.

This chain connects TRBV11-1 to TRBJ2-5; possibly TRBD1 for D (5 bases). The CDR3 totals 15 residues. Germline V lookup: CDR1 SGHAT, CDR2 FQDESV (reference sequence). Trimming cost V 1 base and J 2 bases, with 11 bases left between them. As DNA, the CDR3 is TGTGCCAGCAGCTTAGGTAGGGGCAGTCAAGAGACCCAGTACTTC. It is translated as CASSLGRGSQETQYF.

The rearrangement links TRBV6-5 to TRBJ2-5; the D gene is possibly TRBD2 (6 bases). V lost 11 bases and J 4 bases, leaving 17 bases between the germline ends. The CDR3 extends over 13 amino acids. Germline V CDR1 and CDR2: MNHEY, SVGAGI. The CDR3 DNA reads as TGTGCCCACGCACCGACGGGGGTAGAGACCCAGTACTTC. Protein product: CAHAPTGVETQYF.

The chain has TRBV10-3 and TRBJ2-5; 8 positions match TRBD2. V was pared by 3 bases and J by 5 bases, with 8 bases of the junction left unmatched. This CDR3 spans 15 amino acids. CDR1 is ENHRY, CDR2 SYGVKD, per germline. This CDR3 reads CAISDGGGFVETQYF. The DNA for the CDR3 is TGTGCCATCAGTGATGGCGGGGGGTTTGTGGAGACCCAGTACTTC.

The chain uses TRBV6-1 and TRBJ1-3; 7 bases map to TRBD1. Trimming took 4 bases from V and 2 from J; bases not matched to a gene: 14. CDR1 and CDR2 from the germline V gene are MNHNS and SASEGT. The CDR3 spans 18 residues. This CDR3 reads CASSGIGTVPRAGNTIYF. The CDR3 coding sequence is TGTGCCAGCAGTGGGATTGGGACAGTTCCTAGAGCTGGAAACACCATATATTTT.

This sequence joins TRBV3-1 (or the pseudogene TRBV3-2) and TRBJ1-2, with D possibly being TRBD1 (5 bases). The V gene's germline CDR1 is LGHDT and CDR2 YNNKEL (reference sequence). V was pared by 4 bases and J by 5 bases, with 17 bases between. The CDR3 totals 15 residues. The CDR3 nucleotides are TGTGCCAGCAGCCCGAAGATGGTGGCAGGGTATGGCTACACCTTC. This codes for CASSPKMVAGYGYTF.

The rearrangement links TRBV5-5 to TRBJ1-1; TRBD1 aligns across 8 bases. The CDR3 is made up of 14 amino acids. The J segment lost 4 bases and the V segment lost 4 bases, leaving 6 bases of the junction unmatched. Germline CDR1 reads SGHKS; CDR2 reads YYEKEE (reference sequence). Written as DNA, the CDR3 is TGTGCCAGCAGCATTACAGGGGGACGCACTGAAGCTTTCTTT. Protein: CASSITGGRTEAFF.

For this clone: In the same sample, other DNA sequences code for this CDR3. The gene calls are TRBV7-2 and TRBJ2-3; tentative D call: TRBD1 (5 bases). The CDR3 sequence is 15 residues long. V lost 3 bases and J 2 bases, leaving 12 bases between the germline ends. CDR1 SGHTA and CDR2 FQGNSA come from the germline V gene. In DNA form, the CDR3 reads TGTGCCAGCAGCTTGGGGCCTCACAACACAGATACGCAGTATTTT. Translated, it gives CASSLGPHNTDTQYF.

V gene TRBV2 combines with J gene TRBJ1-2, with 8 positions matching TRBD1. V lost 10 bases, J lost 0 bases, and 7 bases stayed unmatched. This CDR3 has 14 residues. The V gene's germline CDR1 is SNHLY and CDR2 FYNNEI. The DNA for the CDR3 is TGTGCCACCGGGACAGGTCGGACTAACTATGGCTACACCTTC. Translated: CATGTGRTNYGYTF.

The chain is built from TRBV19 and TRBJ1-1; 9 bases agree with TRBD1. With 6 bases clipped from V and 2 bases from J, the junction kept 10 bases outside the gene matches. In germline, CDR1 is LNHDA, CDR2 SQIVND (reference sequence). The CDR3 is 16 amino acids. In DNA, the CDR3 is TGTGCCAGTAGGGAACCGGGACAGGGAACCAACACTGAAGCTTTCTTT. It specifies CASREPGQGTNTEAFF.

This chain joins TRBV2 and TRBJ2-1; D is uncertain. Germline V gene lookup returns CDR1 SNHLY and CDR2 FYNNEI. Between the trimmed V and J ends, which lost 2 bases and 5 bases, there was a span of 7 bases. The CDR3 has 13 residues. Written as DNA, the CDR3 is TGTGCCAGCAGTGAATTTTCTGACAATGAGCAGTTCTTC. Protein product: CASSEFSDNEQFF.

On this clone itself: Its ends do not fully match the called genes, so a read error is possible. V and J are TRBV5-4 and TRBJ1-6, with 7 positions matching TRBD1. From germline, CDR1 is SGHNT and CDR2 YYREEE (reference sequence). This CDR3 has 14 residues. The CDR3 here is CASRGGQLNSPLHF. CDR3 nucleotide sequence: TGTGCCAGCAGGGGGGGACAGTTAAATTCCCCCCTCCACTTT.

The chain couples TRBV5-8 to TRBJ2-2, with a weak D call TRBD1 (6 bases). The CDR3 extends over 16 amino acids. Germline-derived CDR1 and CDR2 are SGHTS and YDEGEE. With 4 bases removed from V and 0 bases from J, the gap between germline ends came to 13 bases. The CDR3, as DNA: TGTGCCAGCAGCCCGGACAGTAGCGCGAACACCGGGGAGCTGTTTTTT. It translates to CASSPDSSANTGELFF.

The CDR3 sequence is CASSQEGRPNEKLFF. The CDR3 bases are TGTGCCAGCAGCCAGGAGGGACGGCCCAATGAAAAACTGTTTTTT. The V gene is TRBV9, the J gene TRBJ1-4; the D gene is possibly TRBD1 (5 bases). Trimming cost V 4 bases and J 5 bases, with 15 bases left between them. CDR3 length: 15 residues. Germline V gene sequence: CDR1 SGDLS, CDR2 YYNGEE.

This rearrangement joins TRBV5-8 to TRBJ1-5; no firm D call. Germline lookup yields CDR1 SGHTS and CDR2 YDEGEE. The ends were cut back, 5 bases at V and 0 bases at J, with 15 bases in the middle. The CDR3 consists of 16 residues. CDR3 loop: CASSSREGYSNQPQHF. CDR3 in DNA: TGTGCCAGCAGTTCGAGAGAGGGCTATAGCAATCAGCCCCAGCATTTT. Variable domain in full (rest from reference TRBV5-8 and TRBJ1-5): EAGVTQSPTHLIKTRGQQATLRCSPISGHTSVYWYQQALGLGLQFLLWYDEGEERNRGNFPPRFSGRQFPNYSSELNVNALELEDSALYLCASSSREGYSNQPQHFGDGTRLSIL.

This sequence joins TRBV19 and TRBJ2-3; 7 bases agree with TRBD1. The CDR3 is made up of 14 amino acids. The V gene end was trimmed by 6 bases and the J gene end by 3 bases; junction bases not matched to a gene: 6. Germline lookup yields CDR1 LNHDA and CDR2 SQIVND (reference sequence). This CDR3 is CASSIDRVTDTQYF. The CDR3 DNA sequence: TGTGCCAGTAGCATCGACAGGGTTACAGATACGCAGTATTTT.

The V and J genes are TRBV3-1 (or the pseudogene TRBV3-2) and TRBJ1-1; D gene unclear. The CDR3 has 14 residues. V lost 0 bases, J lost 2 bases, and 7 bases lay in between. Looked up from germline, CDR1 is LGHDT and CDR2 is YNNKEL (reference sequence). The CDR3 sequence: CASSQDSSNTEAFF. DNA for the CDR3: TGTGCCAGCAGCCAAGATTCGTCCAACACTGAAGCTTTCTTT.

This rearrangement joins TRBV7-9 to TRBJ1-2; tentative D call: TRBD1 (6 bases). Trimming removed 0 bases from V and 5 bases from J, with 16 bases in between. CDR3 length equals 16 residues. The germline gives CDR1 SEHNR, CDR2 FQNEAQ (reference sequence). CDR3 nucleotides: TGTGCCAGCAGCTTAGCGTGGCGTCAGGGGCAATATGGCTACACCTTC. Its protein product is CASSLAWRQGQYGYTF.

V usage is TRBV6-5 and J usage is TRBJ1-2; D gene uncertain. Germline CDR1 MNHEY, CDR2 SVGAGI. This CDR3 comprises 11 residues. Trimming removed 10 bases from V and 1 base from J, with 7 bases in between. CDR3 region: CATQHNYGYTF. CDR3 sequence (DNA): TGTGCCACACAGCATAACTATGGCTACACCTTC.

The chain carries TRBV12-5 and TRBJ1-1; no clear D gene. Deletions cut 3 bases from V and 1 base from J, with 6 bases between. The CDR3 is 13 amino acids. CDR1 and CDR2 from the germline V gene are LGHNT and FRNRAP. CDR3 nucleotides: TGTGCTAGTGGTTTACGGAGGAACACTGAAGCTTTCTTT. This translates into CASGLRRNTEAFF.

This chain uses TRBV5-4 with TRBJ1-2, with TRBD1 matching over 8 bases. The CDR3 runs 13 residues. The ends lost 2 bases at V and 8 bases at J; junction bases unmatched: 5. The germline V gene has CDR1 SGHNT and CDR2 YYREEE (reference sequence). The CDR3 sequence: CASSFSGGEGYTF. The DNA for the CDR3 is TGTGCCAGCAGCTTTTCAGGGGGCGAGGGCTACACCTTC.

The chain couples TRBV5-4 to TRBJ2-1; TRBD1 matches at 11 bases. Unmatched junction bases numbered 7, after V lost 4 bases and J lost 7 bases. The CDR3 covers 15 residues. Germline assignment: CDR1 SGHNT and CDR2 YYREEE (reference sequence). CDR3 amino acids: CASSHRDRGSNEQFF. CDR3 DNA: TGTGCCAGCAGCCACCGGGACAGGGGGTCTAATGAGCAGTTCTTC.

The chain combines TRBV12-3 or TRBV12-4 with TRBJ2-5, with D hard to call. The CDR3 loop spans 12 amino acids. V was pared by 6 bases and J by 2 bases, with 7 bases between. This CDR3 is CASRGGQETQYF. For the CDR3, the DNA is TGTGCCAGCAGAGGCGGTCAAGAGACCCAGTACTTC.

This clone was detected only a few times. The gene calls are TRBV7-3 and TRBJ1-1; 7 positions agree with TRBD1. The CDR3 covers 14 residues. V shed 0 bases, J shed 8 bases, and the junction held 6 bases outside the gene matches. The germline CDR1 and CDR2 sequences are SGHTA and FQGTGA. CDR3 sequence: CASSLTGRDREAFF. The CDR3 nucleotides read TGTGCCAGCAGCTTAACGGGGCGGGACAGAGAAGCTTTCTTT.

The sample holds one count of this clone. The chain is built from TRBV6-1 and TRBJ2-7; 7 bases align to TRBD2. Germline V gene data show CDR1 as MNHNS and CDR2 as SASEGT. The ends lost 0 bases at V and 2 bases at J; junction bases unmatched: 7. CDR3 length: 16 residues. The CDR3 nucleotides read TGTGCCAGCAGTGAAGCTGTCGGGGGGACCACCTACGAGCAGTACTTC. Protein: CASSEAVGGTTYEQYF.

This chain uses TRBV9 with TRBJ2-1, with TRBD2 matching 11 bases. CDR3 size: 17 residues. The ends lost 0 bases at V and 4 bases at J; junction bases unmatched: 6. The V gene's germline CDR1 is SGDLS and CDR2 YYNGEE. CDR3 region: CASSVDLGTSGYNEQFF. In DNA form, the CDR3 reads TGTGCCAGCAGCGTAGATTTAGGGACTAGCGGTTACAATGAGCAGTTCTTC. Full variable domain (remainder filled in from reference TRBV9 and TRBJ2-1): DSGVTQTPKHLITATGQRVTLRCSPRSGDLSVYWYQQSLDQGLQFLIQYYNGEERAKGNILERFSAQQFPDLHSELNLSSLELGDSALYFCASSVDLGTSGYNEQFFGPGTRLTVL.